These 2 T cell receptor beta chains originate from one sample sequenced in a study of blood T cells in healthy people across ages. Primed by a sample-barcoded 5' primer and a J-beta primer mix, a second PCR proceeded for roughly 6 to 12 cycles. TCRdb used MiXCR to reprocess the 5' RACE reads, holding one entry per CDR3 protein. Here the sample spans more than 1,400,000 distinct CDR3 sequences, 42% being singletons. What was sequenced was blood. The origin of the receptors is a woman between 18 and 29 years old in good health.

V is TRBV9 and J is TRBJ2-3, with 8 positions matching TRBD1. V was pared by 1 base and J by 0 bases, with 4 bases of the junction left unmatched. The CDR3 is made up of 16 amino acids. Per germline, CDR1 SGDLS and CDR2 YYNGEE. The CDR3 spells CASSVRGTGSTDTQYF. In DNA form, the CDR3 reads TGTGCCAGCAGCGTACGCGGGACAGGTAGCACAGATACGCAGTATTTT.

This rearrangement joins TRBV12-5 to TRBJ1-1; the D is unclear. The V and J ends lost 1 base and 6 bases respectively, with 6 bases between them. This CDR3 contains 12 residues. The germline V gene has CDR1 LGHNT and CDR2 FRNRAP. The CDR3 DNA is TGTGCTAGTGGTTTGGGAGGGTCTGAAGCTTTCTTT. Translated, it gives CASGLGGSEAFF.